The rows below give T cell receptor beta chains drawn from one sample of a study of blood T cell repertoires in COVID-19. Sequencing used immunoSEQ multiplex PCR; TCRdb keeps in-frame clones, though not all of them. Of more than 250,000 clones listed, about 82% are singletons. The sequenced sample was peripheral blood. The receptor source for this set is a woman aged 45 to 65 with acute or convalescent COVID-19. CDR3s include the opening cysteine and the closing phenylalanine or tryptophan. The order of the fields is D gene, clone size, V gene, J gene, CDR3 length, CDR3 DNA, CDR3 protein. The D gene is left open where the match is weak. Size tells how often a clone was seen (once, few, many) or the class of an expanded clone, and some rows leave it out.

D gene: -; clone size: -; V gene: TRBV11-2; J gene: TRBJ2-1; CDR3 length: 14; CDR3 DNA: TGTGCCAGCAGCTCCTGGGGCTCGAACTTTGAGCAGTTCTTC; CDR3 protein: CASSSWGSNFEQFF
D gene: -; clone size: -; V gene: TRBV4-3; J gene: TRBJ1-6; CDR3 length: 16; CDR3 DNA: TGCGCCAGCAGCCAAGATAAGAACGGACTCGGTTCACCCCTCCACTTT; CDR3 protein: CASSQDKNGLGSPLHF
D gene: -; clone size: -; V gene: TRBV30; J gene: TRBJ1-2; CDR3 length: 14; CDR3 DNA: TGTGCCTGGAGTGTCGGGGGGTTTAACTATGGCTACACCTTC; CDR3 protein: CAWSVGGFNYGYTF
D gene: -; clone size: few; V gene: TRBV7-8; J gene: TRBJ1-5; CDR3 length: 15; CDR3 DNA: TGTGCCAGCAGCTTCGGGGGAATTAGCAATCAGCCCCAGCATTTT; CDR3 protein: CASSFGGISNQPQHF
D gene: -; clone size: -; V gene: TRBV5-6; J gene: TRBJ1-6; CDR3 length: 16; CDR3 DNA: TGTGCCAGCAGCTTGGGGCAGGGGACGGTTGGGGCACCCCTCCACTTT; CDR3 protein: CASSLGQGTVGAPLHF
D gene: -; clone size: -; V gene: TRBV28; J gene: TRBJ1-6; CDR3 length: 14; CDR3 DNA: TGTGCCAGCACCCGGGACGGACAGAATTCACCCCTCCACTTT; CDR3 protein: CASTRDGQNSPLHF
D gene: TRBD2; clone size: -; V gene: TRBV7-2; J gene: TRBJ2-7; CDR3 length: 15; CDR3 DNA: TGTGCCAGCAGCTTAGACTACCTAGCGGGAGTCGAGCAGTACTTC; CDR3 protein: CASSLDYLAGVEQYF
D gene: -; clone size: few; V gene: TRBV3-1/TRBV3-2; J gene: TRBJ2-7; CDR3 length: 14; CDR3 DNA: TGTGCCAGCAGCCATGGGCAGGGTAACTACGAGCAGTACTTC; CDR3 protein: CASSHGQGNYEQYF
D gene: TRBD2; clone size: -; V gene: TRBV5-1; J gene: TRBJ2-1; CDR3 length: 15; CDR3 DNA: TGCGCCAGCAGCTTGGCCGCGACTAGCGGGAATGAGCAGTTCTTC; CDR3 protein: CASSLAATSGNEQFF
D gene: -; clone size: -; V gene: TRBV2; J gene: TRBJ1-2; CDR3 length: 14; CDR3 DNA: TGTGCCAGCAGTGAATTGGGAGACGTCTATGGCTACACCTTC; CDR3 protein: CASSELGDVYGYTF
D gene: -; clone size: once; V gene: TRBV7-9; J gene: TRBJ2-7; CDR3 length: 14; CDR3 DNA: TGTGCCAGCAGCCTGGACAGTTTCTCCTACGAGCAGTACTTC; CDR3 protein: CASSLDSFSYEQYF
D gene: -; clone size: -; V gene: TRBV4-1; J gene: TRBJ1-1; CDR3 length: 16; CDR3 DNA: TGCGCCAGCAGCCAAGATCATCCAGGGCTGAACACTGAAGCTTTCTTT; CDR3 protein: CASSQDHPGLNTEAFF
D gene: TRBD2; clone size: few; V gene: TRBV30; J gene: TRBJ2-7; CDR3 length: 13; CDR3 DNA: TGTGCTCGGGGTGGGGAGGGCGCTTACGAGCAGTACTTC; CDR3 protein: CARGGEGAYEQYF
D gene: TRBD2; clone size: -; V gene: TRBV6-2/TRBV6-3; J gene: TRBJ2-1; CDR3 length: 15; CDR3 DNA: TGTGCCAGCAGTTACGGCCTAGCGGGGACCAATGAGCAGTTCTTC; CDR3 protein: CASSYGLAGTNEQFF
D gene: -; clone size: -; V gene: TRBV9; J gene: TRBJ2-1; CDR3 length: 13; CDR3 DNA: TGTGCCAGCAGCGTAGGCAGGGTGGCTGAGCAGTTCTTC; CDR3 protein: CASSVGRVAEQFF
D gene: TRBD1; clone size: -; V gene: TRBV30; J gene: TRBJ1-5; CDR3 length: 14; CDR3 DNA: TGTGCCCTGGACCGGACAGGGGACGGTCAGCCCCAGCATTTT; CDR3 protein: CALDRTGDGQPQHF
D gene: TRBD2; clone size: -; V gene: TRBV24-1; J gene: TRBJ2-1; CDR3 length: 16; CDR3 DNA: TGTGCCACCAGTGACCTGACTAGCGGGAAGTACAATGAGCAGTTCTTC; CDR3 protein: CATSDLTSGKYNEQFF
D gene: TRBD2; clone size: -; V gene: TRBV3-1/TRBV3-2; J gene: TRBJ2-3; CDR3 length: 17; CDR3 DNA: TGTGCCAGCAGCCAAACTCCGGGACTAGCGGGAAAAGATACGCAGTATTTT; CDR3 protein: CASSQTPGLAGKDTQYF
D gene: TRBD2; clone size: -; V gene: TRBV5-5; J gene: TRBJ2-7; CDR3 length: 19; CDR3 DNA: TGTGCCAGCAGAGCCCCCGGGACTAGCGGGAACATAGATCTCTACGAGCAGTACTTC; CDR3 protein: CASRAPGTSGNIDLYEQYF
D gene: -; clone size: -; V gene: TRBV28; J gene: TRBJ1-1; CDR3 length: 15; CDR3 DNA: TGTGCCAGCAGTTTAGGGGGGGCGGGGAACACTGAAGCTTTCTTT; CDR3 protein: CASSLGGAGNTEAFF
D gene: TRBD2; clone size: once; V gene: TRBV28; J gene: TRBJ2-2; CDR3 length: 14; CDR3 DNA: TGTGCCAGCAGTTTAGCGGGAGTCCACGGGGAGCTGTTTTTT; CDR3 protein: CASSLAGVHGELFF
D gene: TRBD1; clone size: -; V gene: TRBV7-9; J gene: TRBJ2-2; CDR3 length: 18; CDR3 DNA: TGTGCCAGCAGCCCTCTCCCCGCGCGGACAGGGCACACCGGGGAGCTGTTTTTT; CDR3 protein: CASSPLPARTGHTGELFF
D gene: TRBD2; clone size: -; V gene: TRBV19; J gene: TRBJ2-2; CDR3 length: 16; CDR3 DNA: TGTGCCAGCAGGACTAGCGGGAGGTTGAACACCGGGGAGCTGTTTTTT; CDR3 protein: CASRTSGRLNTGELFF
D gene: -; clone size: -; V gene: TRBV19; J gene: TRBJ2-5; CDR3 length: 12; CDR3 DNA: TGTGCCAGTAGTATTAGTCGAGAGACCCAGTACTTC; CDR3 protein: CASSISRETQYF
D gene: -; clone size: -; V gene: TRBV19; J gene: TRBJ1-4; CDR3 length: 14; CDR3 DNA: TGTGCCCGTCCCAGGAGGGTCCTTAATGAAAAACTGTTTTTT; CDR3 protein: CARPRRVLNEKLFF
D gene: TRBD1; clone size: -; V gene: TRBV2; J gene: TRBJ2-1; CDR3 length: 15; CDR3 DNA: TGTGCCAGCAGGTCCGGGACAGGGTCCTACAATGAGCAGTTCTTC; CDR3 protein: CASRSGTGSYNEQFF
D gene: TRBD2; clone size: -; V gene: TRBV2; J gene: TRBJ2-3; CDR3 length: 14; CDR3 DNA: TGTGCCCGGGGAGGGAGTAGGGGCACAGATACGCAGTATTTT; CDR3 protein: CARGGSRGTDTQYF
D gene: -; clone size: -; V gene: TRBV5-6; J gene: TRBJ1-3; CDR3 length: 14; CDR3 DNA: TGTGCCAGCAGCTTCCAGGGAACTGGAAACACCATATATTTT; CDR3 protein: CASSFQGTGNTIYF
D gene: -; clone size: -; V gene: TRBV19; J gene: TRBJ2-7; CDR3 length: 13; CDR3 DNA: TGTGCCAGTAGTATGCCCCCTAACTACGAGCAGTACTTC; CDR3 protein: CASSMPPNYEQYF
D gene: TRBD1; clone size: -; V gene: TRBV25-1; J gene: TRBJ1-5; CDR3 length: 17; CDR3 DNA: TGTGCCAGCAGTGCCACAGGGGCGGCTACAAACAATCAGCCCCAGCATTTT; CDR3 protein: CASSATGAATNNQPQHF
D gene: -; clone size: -; V gene: TRBV6-1; J gene: TRBJ2-7; CDR3 length: 16; CDR3 DNA: TGTGCCAGCAGTGAAAGGGCGGGCCTAGAGGGCTACGAGCAGTACTTC; CDR3 protein: CASSERAGLEGYEQYF
D gene: -; clone size: -; V gene: TRBV5-6; J gene: TRBJ1-2; CDR3 length: 14; CDR3 DNA: TGTGCCAGCAGCTCCCCCGACAGCTCCTATGGCTACACCTTC; CDR3 protein: CASSSPDSSYGYTF
D gene: TRBD2; clone size: few; V gene: TRBV7-8; J gene: TRBJ2-7; CDR3 length: 14; CDR3 DNA: TGTGCCAGCAGCTTGTTAGCGGGAGCTTACGAGCAGTACTTC; CDR3 protein: CASSLLAGAYEQYF
D gene: -; clone size: -; V gene: TRBV28; J gene: TRBJ2-1; CDR3 length: 14; CDR3 DNA: TGTGCCACTAAGCGACTAGGGTCTTTCAATGAGCAGTTCTTC; CDR3 protein: CATKRLGSFNEQFF
D gene: -; clone size: -; V gene: TRBV7-8; J gene: TRBJ2-7; CDR3 length: 13; CDR3 DNA: TGTGCCAGCAGCCCGCGGACATCCTACGAGCAGTACTTC; CDR3 protein: CASSPRTSYEQYF
D gene: -; clone size: -; V gene: TRBV7-8; J gene: TRBJ1-5; CDR3 length: 16; CDR3 DNA: TGTGCCAGCAGCAGGGGGGGGGAAGTGGGCAATCAGCCCCAGCATTTT; CDR3 protein: CASSRGGEVGNQPQHF
D gene: -; clone size: -; V gene: TRBV5-1; J gene: TRBJ2-1; CDR3 length: 13; CDR3 DNA: TGCGCCAGCAGCTCGAAAATAGCCCAAGAGCAGTTCTTC; CDR3 protein: CASSSKIAQEQFF
D gene: -; clone size: -; V gene: TRBV5-1; J gene: TRBJ2-7; CDR3 length: 12; CDR3 DNA: TGCGCCAGCAGCTCGACTTCCTACGAGCAGTACTTC; CDR3 protein: CASSSTSYEQYF
D gene: TRBD1; clone size: -; V gene: TRBV6-4; J gene: TRBJ2-2; CDR3 length: 13; CDR3 DNA: TGTGCCAGCCGGCAACAGGGGACCGGGGAGCTGTTTTTT; CDR3 protein: CASRQQGTGELFF
D gene: TRBD1; clone size: -; V gene: TRBV7-8; J gene: TRBJ1-5; CDR3 length: 16; CDR3 DNA: TGTGCCAGCAGCTTAATCAACAGGGGCAGCAATCAGCCCCAGCATTTT; CDR3 protein: CASSLINRGSNQPQHF
D gene: TRBD1; clone size: -; V gene: TRBV28; J gene: TRBJ1-2; CDR3 length: 16; CDR3 DNA: TGTGCCAGCAGTCCAGCCGGGGGACAGGGGTTTTATGGCTACACCTTC; CDR3 protein: CASSPAGGQGFYGYTF
D gene: -; clone size: -; V gene: TRBV6-5; J gene: TRBJ2-7; CDR3 length: 15; CDR3 DNA: TGTGCCAGCAGTTACTCATACGGGACTTCACCCGAGCAGTACTTC; CDR3 protein: CASSYSYGTSPEQYF
D gene: -; clone size: -; V gene: TRBV7-2; J gene: TRBJ1-2; CDR3 length: 13; CDR3 DNA: TGTGCCAGCAGCTCAGACAGATACTATGGCTACACCTTC; CDR3 protein: CASSSDRYYGYTF
D gene: -; clone size: -; V gene: TRBV28; J gene: TRBJ1-6; CDR3 length: 15; CDR3 DNA: TGTGCCAGCAGTCCGCGGGCGATCTATAATTCACCCCTCCACTTT; CDR3 protein: CASSPRAIYNSPLHF
D gene: -; clone size: -; V gene: TRBV5-4; J gene: TRBJ2-3; CDR3 length: 14; CDR3 DNA: TGTGCCAGCAGCTTGGACAGGGAGACAGATACGCAGTATTTT; CDR3 protein: CASSLDRETDTQYF
D gene: -; clone size: -; V gene: TRBV5-1; J gene: TRBJ2-1; CDR3 length: 14; CDR3 DNA: TGCGCCAGCAGCTTGGCGGGAAGGCCCAATGAGCAGTTCTTC; CDR3 protein: CASSLAGRPNEQFF
D gene: -; clone size: -; V gene: TRBV18; J gene: TRBJ2-2; CDR3 length: 13; CDR3 DNA: TGTGCCAGCTCACCAAGGGGTACCGGGGAGCTGTTTTTT; CDR3 protein: CASSPRGTGELFF
D gene: -; clone size: few; V gene: TRBV2; J gene: TRBJ1-4; CDR3 length: 12; CDR3 DNA: TGTGCCAGCAGTGGTCTAAGTGAAAAACTGTTTTTT; CDR3 protein: CASSGLSEKLFF
D gene: -; clone size: once; V gene: TRBV7-6; J gene: TRBJ2-3; CDR3 length: 9; CDR3 DNA: TGTGCCAGCGGGCCGGGATGGTATTTT; CDR3 protein: CASGPGWYF
D gene: TRBD1; clone size: -; V gene: TRBV29-1; J gene: TRBJ2-2; CDR3 length: 13; CDR3 DNA: TGCAGCGTCCAGACAGGGACCACCGGGGAGCTGTTTTTT; CDR3 protein: CSVQTGTTGELFF
D gene: -; clone size: -; V gene: TRBV19; J gene: TRBJ1-5; CDR3 length: 15; CDR3 DNA: TGTGCCCCCCTGGGCAGACTATATAGCAATCAGCCCCAGCATTTT; CDR3 protein: CAPLGRLYSNQPQHF
D gene: TRBD2; clone size: -; V gene: TRBV7-2; J gene: TRBJ2-7; CDR3 length: 14; CDR3 DNA: TGTGCCAGCAGCTTAAAGGGAGGGGCCTACGAGCAGTACTTC; CDR3 protein: CASSLKGGAYEQYF
D gene: TRBD1; clone size: -; V gene: TRBV28; J gene: TRBJ1-2; CDR3 length: 14; CDR3 DNA: TGTGCCAGCAGCCCCGGGACAGCGGGCTATGGCTACACCTTC; CDR3 protein: CASSPGTAGYGYTF
D gene: TRBD1; clone size: -; V gene: TRBV29-1; J gene: TRBJ2-7; CDR3 length: 15; CDR3 DNA: TGCAGCGTCAGTGGACAGGGTGATATCTCCTACGAGCAGTACTTC; CDR3 protein: CSVSGQGDISYEQYF
D gene: TRBD1; clone size: -; V gene: TRBV28; J gene: TRBJ1-2; CDR3 length: 12; CDR3 DNA: TGTGCCAGCACAACGACAGGGGAAGGCTACACCTTC; CDR3 protein: CASTTTGEGYTF